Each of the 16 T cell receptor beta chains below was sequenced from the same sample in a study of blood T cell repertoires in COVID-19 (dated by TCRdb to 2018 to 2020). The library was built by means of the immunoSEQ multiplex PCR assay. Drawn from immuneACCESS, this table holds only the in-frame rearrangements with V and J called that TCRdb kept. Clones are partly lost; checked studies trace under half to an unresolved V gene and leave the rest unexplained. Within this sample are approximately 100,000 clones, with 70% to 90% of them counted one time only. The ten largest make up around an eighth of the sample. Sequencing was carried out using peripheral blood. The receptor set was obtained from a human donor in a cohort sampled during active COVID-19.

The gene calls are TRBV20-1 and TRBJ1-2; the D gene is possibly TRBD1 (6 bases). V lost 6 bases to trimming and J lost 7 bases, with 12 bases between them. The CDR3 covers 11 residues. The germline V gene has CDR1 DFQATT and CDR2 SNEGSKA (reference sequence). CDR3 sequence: CSAAGEGGYTF. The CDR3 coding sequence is TGCAGTGCAGCAGGGGAGGGTGGCTACACCTTC.

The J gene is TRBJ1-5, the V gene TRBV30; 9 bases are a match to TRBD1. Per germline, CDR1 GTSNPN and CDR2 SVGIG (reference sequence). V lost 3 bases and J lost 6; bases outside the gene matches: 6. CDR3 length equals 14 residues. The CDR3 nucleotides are TGTGCCTGGAGGGGACAGGGTGGGGTTCAGCCCCAGCATTTT. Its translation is CAWRGQGGVQPQHF.

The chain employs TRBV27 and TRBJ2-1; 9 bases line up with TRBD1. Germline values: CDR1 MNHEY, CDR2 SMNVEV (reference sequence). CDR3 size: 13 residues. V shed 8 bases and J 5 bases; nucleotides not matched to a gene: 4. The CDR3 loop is CASGGQGNNEQFF. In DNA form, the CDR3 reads TGTGCCAGCGGGGGACAGGGAAACAATGAGCAGTTCTTC.

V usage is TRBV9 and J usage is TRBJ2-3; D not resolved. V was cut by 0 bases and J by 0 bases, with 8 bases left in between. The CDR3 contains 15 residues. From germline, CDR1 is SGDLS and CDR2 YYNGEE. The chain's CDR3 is CASSVAPTSTDTQYF. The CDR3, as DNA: TGTGCCAGCAGCGTAGCCCCAACTAGCACAGATACGCAGTATTTT. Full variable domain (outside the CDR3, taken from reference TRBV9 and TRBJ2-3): DSGVTQTPKHLITATGQRVTLRCSPRSGDLSVYWYQQSLDQGLQFLIQYYNGEERAKGNILERFSAQQFPDLHSELNLSSLELGDSALYFCASSVAPTSTDTQYFGPGTRLTVL.

This chain's CDR3 is CASSLSREQYF. The CDR3 DNA follows: TGTGCCAGCAGCTTATCGAGGGAGCAGTACTTC. The rearrangement links TRBV7-9 to TRBJ2-7; D is unresolved. Germline V gene data show CDR1 as SEHNR and CDR2 as FQNEAQ (reference sequence). V lost 2 bases and J lost 7, with 6 bases in between. The CDR3 length is 11 residues.

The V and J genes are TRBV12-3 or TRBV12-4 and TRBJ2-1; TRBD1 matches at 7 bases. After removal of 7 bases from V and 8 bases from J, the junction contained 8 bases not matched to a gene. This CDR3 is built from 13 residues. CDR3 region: CASKGARVDEQFF. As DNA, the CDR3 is TGTGCCAGCAAGGGGGCCCGGGTCGATGAGCAGTTCTTC.

The CDR3 nucleotides are TGTGCCAGCAGAGGAGACAGGGTAAACTATGGCTACACCTTC. Encoded protein: CASRGDRVNYGYTF. The V and J genes are TRBV27 and TRBJ1-2, with 7 bases matching TRBD1. Germline V CDR1 and CDR2: MNHEY, SMNVEV (reference sequence). The CDR3 loop spans 14 amino acids. V gave up 6 bases and J gave up 2 bases; unmatched junction bases: 6.

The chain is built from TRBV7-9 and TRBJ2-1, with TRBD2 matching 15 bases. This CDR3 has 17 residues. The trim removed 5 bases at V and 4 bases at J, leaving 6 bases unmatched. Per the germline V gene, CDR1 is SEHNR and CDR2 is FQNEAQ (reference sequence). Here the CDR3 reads CASSLRTSGGEYNEQFF. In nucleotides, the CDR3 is TGTGCCAGCAGCCTCCGGACTAGCGGGGGGGAATACAATGAGCAGTTCTTC.

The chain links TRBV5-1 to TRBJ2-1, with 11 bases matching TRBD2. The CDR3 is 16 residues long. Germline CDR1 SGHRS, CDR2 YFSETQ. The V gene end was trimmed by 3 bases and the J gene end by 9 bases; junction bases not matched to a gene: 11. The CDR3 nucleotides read TGCGCCAGCAGCTCCCTCTTAGCGGGAGGGTGGGGTGAGCAGTTCTTC. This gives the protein CASSSLLAGGWGEQFF.

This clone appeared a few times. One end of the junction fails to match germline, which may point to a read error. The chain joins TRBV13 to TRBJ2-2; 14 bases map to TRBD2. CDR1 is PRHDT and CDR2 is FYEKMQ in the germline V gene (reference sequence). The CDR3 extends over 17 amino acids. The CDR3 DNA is TGTGCCAGCAGCCTAGGACTAGCGGGAGGTACGGCCGGGGAGCTGTTTTTT. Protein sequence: CASSLGLAGGTAGELFF.

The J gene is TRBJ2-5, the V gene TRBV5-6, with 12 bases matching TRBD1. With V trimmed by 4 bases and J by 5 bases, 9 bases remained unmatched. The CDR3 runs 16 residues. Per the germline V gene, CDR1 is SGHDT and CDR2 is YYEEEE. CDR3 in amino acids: CASSPPGTGGGETQYF. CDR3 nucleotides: TGTGCCAGCAGCCCCCCGGGGACAGGGGGCGGTGAGACCCAGTACTTC. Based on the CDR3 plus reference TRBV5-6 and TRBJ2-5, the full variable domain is DAGVTQSPTHLIKTRGQQVTLRCSPKSGHDTVSWYQQALGQGPQFIFQYYEEEERQRGNFPDRFSGHQFPNYSSELNVNALLLGDSALYLCASSPPGTGGGETQYFGPGTRLLVL.

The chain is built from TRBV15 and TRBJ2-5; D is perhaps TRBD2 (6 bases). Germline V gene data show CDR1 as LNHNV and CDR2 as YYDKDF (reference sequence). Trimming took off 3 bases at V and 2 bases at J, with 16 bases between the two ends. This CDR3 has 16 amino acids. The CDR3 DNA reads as TGTGCCACCAGCAGTTACGGGGCCGGAGGGCAAGAGACCCAGTACTTC. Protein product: CATSSYGAGGQETQYF.

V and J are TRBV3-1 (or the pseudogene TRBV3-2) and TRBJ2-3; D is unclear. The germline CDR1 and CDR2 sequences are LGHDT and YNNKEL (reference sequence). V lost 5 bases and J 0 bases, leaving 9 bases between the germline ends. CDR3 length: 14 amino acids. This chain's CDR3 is CASSESTSTDTQYF. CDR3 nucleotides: TGTGCCAGCAGCGAGTCGACTAGCACAGATACGCAGTATTTT.

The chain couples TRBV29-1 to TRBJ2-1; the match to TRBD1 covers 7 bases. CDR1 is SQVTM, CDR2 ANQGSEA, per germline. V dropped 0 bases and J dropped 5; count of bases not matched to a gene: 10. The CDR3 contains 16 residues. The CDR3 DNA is TGCAGCGTTGAAGATTCCCAACAGGGGTGGGACAATGAGCAGTTCTTC. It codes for CSVEDSQQGWDNEQFF.

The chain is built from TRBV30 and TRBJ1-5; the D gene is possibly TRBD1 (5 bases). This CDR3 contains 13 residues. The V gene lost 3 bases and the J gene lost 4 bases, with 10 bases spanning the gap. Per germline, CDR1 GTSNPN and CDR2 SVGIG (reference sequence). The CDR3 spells CAWSPDINQPQHF. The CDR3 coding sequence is TGTGCCTGGAGCCCGGACATTAATCAGCCCCAGCATTTT.

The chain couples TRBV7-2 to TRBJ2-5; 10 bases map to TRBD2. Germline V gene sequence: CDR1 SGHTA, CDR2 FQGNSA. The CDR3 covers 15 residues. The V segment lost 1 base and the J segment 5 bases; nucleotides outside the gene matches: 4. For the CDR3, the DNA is TGTGCCAGCAGCTTAGTCGGAGCGGGAGGGGAGACCCAGTACTTC. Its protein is CASSLVGAGGETQYF.